The 9 T cell receptor beta chains listed next were all sequenced from one sample in a study of T cells expressing NK-cell markers. After re-calling the 5' RACE reads, TCRdb lists one entry per CDR3 protein, DNA absent. In all, the sample yields fewer than 400,000 distinct CDR3 sequences. The sequencing sample was made of blood T cells: a sorted CD56 or NKG2C T cell subset, CD4+ or CD8+ T cells, or bulk PBMC T cells (not recorded which). The receptor set was obtained from a man aged 18-69 years in good health.

The rearrangement links TRBV5-1 to TRBJ1-1. Looked up from germline, CDR1 is SGHRS and CDR2 is YFSETQ. The CDR3 extends over 13 amino acids. The chain's CDR3 is CASSLVHNTEAFF. Using reference TRBV5-1 and TRBJ1-1 for the parts outside the CDR3, the full variable domain is KAGVTQTPRYLIKTRGQQVTLSCSPISGHRSVSWYQQTPGQGLQFLFEYFSETQRNKGNFPGRFSGRQFSNSRSEMNVSTLELGDSALYLCASSLVHNTEAFFGQGTRLTVV.

The rearrangement uses TRBV10-3 and TRBJ1-4; the D gene TCRdb calls, TRBD1, cannot be checked with no DNA. This CDR3 has 14 amino acids. Germline values: CDR1 ENHRY, CDR2 SYGVKD. This CDR3 is CAISERGGHEKLFF.

The chain employs TRBV6-1 and TRBJ2-1; the TRBD1 assignment by TCRdb is unverifiable without DNA. CDR1 and CDR2 from the germline V gene are MNHNS and SASEGT. The CDR3 is 14 residues long. The CDR3 is CASRRGGQYNEQFF.

The chain links TRBV3-1 to TRBJ2-7; no DNA is available, so the TRBD2 call from TCRdb remains unchecked. The CDR3 length is 17 residues. Germline-derived CDR1 and CDR2 are LGHDT and YNNKEL (reference sequence). The CDR3 spells CASSQVLAGAMSYEQYF.

The chain employs TRBV28 and TRBJ2-1; TCRdb selects TRBD2, and the lack of DNA leaves this call unchecked. CDR1 and CDR2 (germline): MDHEN, SYDVKM. There are 17 residues in the CDR3. CDR3 loop: CASSFRPLAGSYNEQFF.

The chain couples TRBV7-2 to TRBJ1-6; there is no DNA to check the TCRdb D call of TRBD1. This CDR3 is built from 15 residues. The germline CDR1 and CDR2 sequences are SGHTA and FQGNSA. Here the CDR3 reads CASSLGAAQNSPLHF.

The chain uses TRBV6-2 or TRBV6-3 and TRBJ1-5; TCRdb lists TRBD1, though no DNA is available to test this call. Germline V lookup: CDR1 MNHEY, CDR2 SVGEGT. The CDR3 sequence is 15 residues long. CDR3 amino acids: CASSPHRDGNQPQHF.

CDR3 in amino acids: CASIGTGLNEKLFF. The chain recombines TRBV27 with TRBJ1-4; with no DNA, the TCRdb D assignment of TRBD1 cannot be verified. In germline, CDR1 is MNHEY, CDR2 SMNVEV (reference sequence). This CDR3 contains 14 residues.

The chain links TRBV12-3 or TRBV12-4 to TRBJ2-5; no DNA is available, so the TRBD1 call from TCRdb remains unchecked. The CDR3 loop spans 14 amino acids. The CDR3 reads CASSSGHSGGTQYF.